This T cell receptor (beta chain) was retrieved from a study of OX40 agonist ivuxolimab in advanced cancers. Whole-study results and caveats: With doses of 0.1-3.0 mg/kg, partial responders showed among the lowest clonal expansion.

The assay was immunoSEQ multiplex PCR, and TCRdb's table has in-frame clones only and misses some. The table records around 40,000 clones, roughly four fifths of them present only once. This CDR3 comprises 15 residues. The germline CDR1 and CDR2 sequences are SGHTA and FQGNSA. V lost 3 bases and J 2 bases, leaving 10 bases between the germline ends. A note on this clone: Its antigen is not known.

V usage is TRBV7-2 and J usage is TRBJ2-2; D may be TRBD1 (5 bases). The TCR sequence derives from an adult with an advanced solid tumor such as melanoma, head and neck, liver or kidney cancer. This sample comprised CD4+ or CD8+ T cells sorted from blood, obtained in a trial of the OX40 agonist ivuxolimab. The CDR3 region has the DNA TGTGCCAGCAGCTTGTTAACAGGAAACACCGGGGAGCTGTTTTTT. Protein sequence: CASSLLTGNTGELFF.